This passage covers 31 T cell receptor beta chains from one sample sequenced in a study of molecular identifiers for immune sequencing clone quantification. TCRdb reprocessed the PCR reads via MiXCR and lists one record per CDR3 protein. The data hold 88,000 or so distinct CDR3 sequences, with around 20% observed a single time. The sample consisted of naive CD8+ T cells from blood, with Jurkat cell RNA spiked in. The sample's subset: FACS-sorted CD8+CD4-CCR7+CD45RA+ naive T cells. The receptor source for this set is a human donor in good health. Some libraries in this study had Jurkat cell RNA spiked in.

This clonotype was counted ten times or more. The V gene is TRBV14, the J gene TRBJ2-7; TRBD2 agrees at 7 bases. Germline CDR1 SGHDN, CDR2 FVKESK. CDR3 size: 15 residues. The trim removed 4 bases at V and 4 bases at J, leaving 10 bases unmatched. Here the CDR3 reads CASSPGTTSSYEQYF. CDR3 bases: TGTGCCAGCAGCCCCGGGACTACCTCCTCGTACGAGCAGTACTTC.

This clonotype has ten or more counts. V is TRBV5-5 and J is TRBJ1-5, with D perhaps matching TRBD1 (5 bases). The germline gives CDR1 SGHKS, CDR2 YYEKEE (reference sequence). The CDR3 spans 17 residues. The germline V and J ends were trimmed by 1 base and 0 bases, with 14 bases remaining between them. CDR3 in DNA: TGTGCCAGCAGCTTGTGGGACGGAGAATATAGCAATCAGCCCCAGCATTTT. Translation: CASSLWDGEYSNQPQHF. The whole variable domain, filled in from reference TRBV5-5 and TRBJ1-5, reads DAGVTQSPTHLIKTRGQQVTLRCSPISGHKSVSWYQQVLGQGPQFIFQYYEKEERGRGNFPDRFSARQFPNYSSELNVNALLLGDSALYLCASSLWDGEYSNQPQHFGDGTRLSIL.

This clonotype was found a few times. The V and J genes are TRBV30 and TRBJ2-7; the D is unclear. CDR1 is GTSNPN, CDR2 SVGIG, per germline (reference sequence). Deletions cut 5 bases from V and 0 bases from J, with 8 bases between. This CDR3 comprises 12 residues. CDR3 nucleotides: TGTGCCTGGGGTACCGCCTCCTACGAGCAGTACTTC. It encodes CAWGTASYEQYF.

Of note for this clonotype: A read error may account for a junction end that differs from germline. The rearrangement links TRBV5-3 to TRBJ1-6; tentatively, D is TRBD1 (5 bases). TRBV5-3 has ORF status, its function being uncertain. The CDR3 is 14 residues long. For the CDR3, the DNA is TGTGCCAGCAGCTTAGGACGGGGGAATTCACCCCTCCACTTT. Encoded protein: CASSLGRGNSPLHF.

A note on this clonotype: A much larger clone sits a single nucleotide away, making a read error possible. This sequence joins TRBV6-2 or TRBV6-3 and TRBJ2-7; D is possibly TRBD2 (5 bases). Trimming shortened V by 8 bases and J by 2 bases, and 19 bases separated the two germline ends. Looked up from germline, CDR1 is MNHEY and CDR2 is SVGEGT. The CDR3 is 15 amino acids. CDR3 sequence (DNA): TGTGCCAGCCCCCCCAGGACTGGCGGAACCTACGAGCAGTACTTC. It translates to CASPPRTGGTYEQYF.

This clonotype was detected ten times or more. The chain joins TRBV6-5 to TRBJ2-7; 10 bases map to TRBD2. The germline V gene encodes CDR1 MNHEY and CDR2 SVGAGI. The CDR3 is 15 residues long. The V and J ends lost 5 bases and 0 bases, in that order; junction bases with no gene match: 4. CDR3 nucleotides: TGTGCCAGCAGTCACGGGACTAGCGTCTCCTACGAGCAGTACTTC. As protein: CASSHGTSVSYEQYF.

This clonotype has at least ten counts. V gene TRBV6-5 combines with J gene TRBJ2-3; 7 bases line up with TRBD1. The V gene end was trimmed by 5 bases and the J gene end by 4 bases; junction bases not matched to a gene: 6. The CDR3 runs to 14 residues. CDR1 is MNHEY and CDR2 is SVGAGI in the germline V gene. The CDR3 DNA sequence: TGTGCCAGCAGTCCGGGACAGAACTCAGATACGCAGTATTTT. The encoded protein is CASSPGQNSDTQYF.

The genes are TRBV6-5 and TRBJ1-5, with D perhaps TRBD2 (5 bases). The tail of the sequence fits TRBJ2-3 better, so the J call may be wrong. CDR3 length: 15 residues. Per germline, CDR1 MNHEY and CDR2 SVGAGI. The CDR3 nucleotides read TGTGCCAGCAGTTACTCGACGGGGTCCAATCGGCCCCAGTATTTT. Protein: CASSYSTGSNRPQYF.

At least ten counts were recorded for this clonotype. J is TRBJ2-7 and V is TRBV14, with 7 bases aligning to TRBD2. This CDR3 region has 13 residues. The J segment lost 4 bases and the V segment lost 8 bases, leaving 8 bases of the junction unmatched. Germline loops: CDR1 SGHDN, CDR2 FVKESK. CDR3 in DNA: TGTGCCAGCGGGGGAGGACTAGTTTACGAGCAGTACTTC. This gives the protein CASGGGLVYEQYF.

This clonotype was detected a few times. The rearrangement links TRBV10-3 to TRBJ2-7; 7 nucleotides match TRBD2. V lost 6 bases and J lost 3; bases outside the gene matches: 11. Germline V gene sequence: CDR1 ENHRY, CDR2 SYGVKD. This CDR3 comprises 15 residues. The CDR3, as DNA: TGTGCCATCAGGGACGCGGGGGTCGGGTTCTACGAGCAGTACTTC. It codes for CAIRDAGVGFYEQYF.

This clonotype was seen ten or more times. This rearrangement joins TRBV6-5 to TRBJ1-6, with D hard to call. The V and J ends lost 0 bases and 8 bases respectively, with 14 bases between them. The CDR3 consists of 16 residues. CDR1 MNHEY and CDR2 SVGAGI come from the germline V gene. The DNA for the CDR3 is TGTGCCAGCAGTTACTCGATAAGTGAAGTGGATTCACCCCTCCACTTT. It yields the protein CASSYSISEVDSPLHF.

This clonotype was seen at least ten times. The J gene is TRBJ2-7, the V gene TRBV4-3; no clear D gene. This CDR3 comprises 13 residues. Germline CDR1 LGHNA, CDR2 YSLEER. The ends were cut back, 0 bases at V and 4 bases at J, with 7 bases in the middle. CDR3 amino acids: CASSQDAFYEQYF. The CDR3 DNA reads TGCGCCAGCAGCCAAGATGCGTTTTACGAGCAGTACTTC.

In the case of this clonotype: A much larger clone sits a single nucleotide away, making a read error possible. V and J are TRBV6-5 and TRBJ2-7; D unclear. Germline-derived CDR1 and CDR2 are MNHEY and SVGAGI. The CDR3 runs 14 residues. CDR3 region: CACSYPPGCYEQYF. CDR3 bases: TGTGCCTGCAGTTATCCCCCCGGTTGCTACGAGCAGTACTTC.

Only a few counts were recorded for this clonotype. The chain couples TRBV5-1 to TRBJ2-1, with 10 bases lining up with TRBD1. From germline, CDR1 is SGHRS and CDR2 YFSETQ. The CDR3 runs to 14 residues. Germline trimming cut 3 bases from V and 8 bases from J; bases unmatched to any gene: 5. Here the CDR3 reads CASSSGQGVDEQFF. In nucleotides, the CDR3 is TGCGCCAGCAGCTCCGGACAGGGGGTCGATGAGCAGTTCTTC.

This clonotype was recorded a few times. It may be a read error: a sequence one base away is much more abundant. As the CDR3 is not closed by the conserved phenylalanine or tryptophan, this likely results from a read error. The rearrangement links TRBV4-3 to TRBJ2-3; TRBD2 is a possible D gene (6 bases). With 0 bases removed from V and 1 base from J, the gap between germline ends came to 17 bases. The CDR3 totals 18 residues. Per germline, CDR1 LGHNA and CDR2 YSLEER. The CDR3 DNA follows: TGCGCCAGCAGCCAAGACAACCCAGCCGCGGGACGCACAGATACGCAGTATTCT. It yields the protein CASSQDNPAAGRTDTQYS.

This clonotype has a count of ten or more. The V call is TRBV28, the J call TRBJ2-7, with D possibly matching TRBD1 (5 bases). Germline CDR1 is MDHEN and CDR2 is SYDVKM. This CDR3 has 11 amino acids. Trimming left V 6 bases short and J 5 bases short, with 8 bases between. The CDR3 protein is CASSTGDEQYF. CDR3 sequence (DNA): TGTGCCAGCAGCACAGGAGACGAGCAGTACTTC.

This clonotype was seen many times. The CDR3 region is CASRSTRDASTEAFF. CDR3 nucleotide sequence: TGTGCCAGCAGATCTACCCGGGACGCCAGCACTGAAGCTTTCTTT. V is TRBV7-9 and J is TRBJ1-1, with a weak D call TRBD1 (5 bases). The germline V gene encodes CDR1 SEHNR and CDR2 FQNEAQ (reference sequence). The CDR3 runs 15 residues. V was shortened by 6 bases and J by 4 bases, with 18 bases between the two germline ends.

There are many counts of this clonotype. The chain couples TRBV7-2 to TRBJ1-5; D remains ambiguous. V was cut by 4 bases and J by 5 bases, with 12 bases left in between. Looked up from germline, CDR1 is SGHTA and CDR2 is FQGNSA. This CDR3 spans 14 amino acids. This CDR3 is CASSSDPQDQPQHF. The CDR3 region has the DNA TGTGCCAGCAGCTCGGACCCCCAAGATCAGCCCCAGCATTTT.

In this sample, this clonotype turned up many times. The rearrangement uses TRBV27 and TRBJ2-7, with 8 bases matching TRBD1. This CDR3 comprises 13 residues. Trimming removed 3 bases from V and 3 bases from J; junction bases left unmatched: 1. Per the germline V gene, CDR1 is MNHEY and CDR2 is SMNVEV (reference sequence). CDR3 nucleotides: TGTGCCAGCAGTTTCACAGGGGGCTACGAGCAGTACTTC. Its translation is CASSFTGGYEQYF.

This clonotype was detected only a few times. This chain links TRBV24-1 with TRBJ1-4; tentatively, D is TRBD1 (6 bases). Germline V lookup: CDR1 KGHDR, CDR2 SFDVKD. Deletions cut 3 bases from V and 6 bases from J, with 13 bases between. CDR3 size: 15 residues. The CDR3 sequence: CATSDPRTEDEKLFF. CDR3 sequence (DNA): TGTGCCACCAGTGATCCCCGGACAGAAGATGAAAAACTGTTTTTT.

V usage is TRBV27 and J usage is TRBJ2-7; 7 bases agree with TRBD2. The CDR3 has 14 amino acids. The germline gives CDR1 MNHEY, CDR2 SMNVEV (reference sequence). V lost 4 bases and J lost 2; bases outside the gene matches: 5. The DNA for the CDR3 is TGTGCCAGCAGTTGGCGAGCGGGAACCTACGAGCAGTACTTC. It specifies CASSWRAGTYEQYF.

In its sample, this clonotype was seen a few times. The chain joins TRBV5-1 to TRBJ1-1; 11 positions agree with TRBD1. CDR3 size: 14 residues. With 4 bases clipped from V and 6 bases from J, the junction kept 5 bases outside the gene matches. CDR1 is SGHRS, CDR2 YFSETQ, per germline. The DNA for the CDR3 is TGCGCCAGCAGCGTGGGACAGGGGGTGGCTGAAGCTTTCTTT. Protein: CASSVGQGVAEAFF.

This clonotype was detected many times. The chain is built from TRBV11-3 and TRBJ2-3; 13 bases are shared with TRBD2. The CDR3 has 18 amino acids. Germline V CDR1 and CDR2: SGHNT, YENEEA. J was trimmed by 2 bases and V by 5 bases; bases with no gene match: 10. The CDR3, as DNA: TGTGCCAGCAGCCTACCCTGGACTAGCGGGAGTTCCACAGATACGCAGTATTTT. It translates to CASSLPWTSGSSTDTQYF. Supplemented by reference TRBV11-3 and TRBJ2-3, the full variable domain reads EAGVVQSPRYKIIEKKQPVAFWCNPISGHNTLYWYLQNLGQGPELLIRYENEEAVDDSQLPKDRFSAERLKGVDSTLKIQPAELGDSAVYLCASSLPWTSGSSTDTQYFGPGTRLTVL.

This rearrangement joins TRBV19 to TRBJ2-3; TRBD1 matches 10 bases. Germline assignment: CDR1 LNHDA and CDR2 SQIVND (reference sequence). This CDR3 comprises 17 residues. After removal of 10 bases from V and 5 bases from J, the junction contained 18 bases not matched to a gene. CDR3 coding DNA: TGTGCCACAATCCCCGTTTTTGGGACAGGGGATATAGATACGCAGTATTTT. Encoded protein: CATIPVFGTGDIDTQYF.

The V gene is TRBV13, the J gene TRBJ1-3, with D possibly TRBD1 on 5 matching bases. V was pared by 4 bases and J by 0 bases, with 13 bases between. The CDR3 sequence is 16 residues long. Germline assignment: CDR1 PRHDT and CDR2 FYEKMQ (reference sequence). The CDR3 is CASSSPDSYSGNTIYF. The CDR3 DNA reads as TGTGCCAGCAGCTCACCAGACAGCTACTCTGGAAACACCATATATTTT.

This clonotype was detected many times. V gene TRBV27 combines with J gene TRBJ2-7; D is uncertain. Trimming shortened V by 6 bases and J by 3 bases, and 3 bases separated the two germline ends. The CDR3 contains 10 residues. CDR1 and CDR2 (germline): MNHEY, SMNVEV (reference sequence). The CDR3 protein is CASRIYEQYF. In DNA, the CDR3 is TGTGCCAGCAGGATCTACGAGCAGTACTTC.

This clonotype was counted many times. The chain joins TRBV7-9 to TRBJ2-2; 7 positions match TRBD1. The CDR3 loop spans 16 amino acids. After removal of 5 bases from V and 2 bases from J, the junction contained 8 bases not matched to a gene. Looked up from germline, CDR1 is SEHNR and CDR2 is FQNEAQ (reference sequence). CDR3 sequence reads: CASSISGTDNTGELFF. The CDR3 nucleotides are TGTGCCAGCAGCATATCCGGGACAGACAACACCGGGGAGCTGTTTTTT.

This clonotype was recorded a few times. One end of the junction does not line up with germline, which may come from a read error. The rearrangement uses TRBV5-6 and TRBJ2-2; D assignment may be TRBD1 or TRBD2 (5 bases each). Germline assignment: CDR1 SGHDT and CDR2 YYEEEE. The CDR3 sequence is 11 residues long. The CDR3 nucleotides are TGTGCCAGCAGCTTTTCTGGGGGGCTGTTTTTT. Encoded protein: CASSFSGGLFF.

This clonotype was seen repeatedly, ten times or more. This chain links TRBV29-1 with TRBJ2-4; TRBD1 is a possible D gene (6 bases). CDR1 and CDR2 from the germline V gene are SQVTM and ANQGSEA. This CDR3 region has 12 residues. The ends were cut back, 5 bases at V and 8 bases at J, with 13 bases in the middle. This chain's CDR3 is CSVCRGRDIQYF. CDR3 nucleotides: TGCAGCGTTTGCAGGGGACGGGACATTCAGTACTTC.

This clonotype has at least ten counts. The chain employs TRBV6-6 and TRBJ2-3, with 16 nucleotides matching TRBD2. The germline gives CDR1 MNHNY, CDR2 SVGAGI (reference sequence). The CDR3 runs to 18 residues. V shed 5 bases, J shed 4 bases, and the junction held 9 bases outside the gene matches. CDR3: CASSLTGTSGGVSDTQYF. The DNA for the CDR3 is TGTGCCAGCAGTCTCACCGGGACTAGCGGGGGGGTGTCAGATACGCAGTATTTT.

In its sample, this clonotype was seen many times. The CDR3 protein is CASSEVVSGTTGSGANVLTF. The CDR3 coding sequence is TGTGCCAGCAGTGAAGTTGTTTCGGGGACTACCGGCTCTGGGGCCAACGTCCTGACTTTC. The chain links TRBV2 to TRBJ2-6; 7 bases are shared with TRBD2. J lost 0 bases, V lost 1 base, and 12 bases had no gene match. This CDR3 is built from 20 residues. The germline gives CDR1 SNHLY, CDR2 FYNNEI.